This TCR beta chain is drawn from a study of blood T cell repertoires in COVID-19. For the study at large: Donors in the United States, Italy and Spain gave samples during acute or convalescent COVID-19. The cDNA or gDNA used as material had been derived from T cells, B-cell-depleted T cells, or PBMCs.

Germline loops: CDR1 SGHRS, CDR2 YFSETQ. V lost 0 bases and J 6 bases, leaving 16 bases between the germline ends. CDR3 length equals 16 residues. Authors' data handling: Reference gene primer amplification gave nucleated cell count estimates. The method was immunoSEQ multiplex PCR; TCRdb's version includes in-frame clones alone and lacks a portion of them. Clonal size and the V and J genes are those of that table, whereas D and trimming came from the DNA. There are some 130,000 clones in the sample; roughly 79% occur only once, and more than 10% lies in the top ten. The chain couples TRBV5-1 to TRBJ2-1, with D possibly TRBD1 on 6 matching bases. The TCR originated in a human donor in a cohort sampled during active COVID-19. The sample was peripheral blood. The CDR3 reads CASSLEGVLGTNEQFF. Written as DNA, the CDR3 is TGCGCCAGCAGCTTGGAGGGGGTCTTGGGAACCAATGAGCAGTTCTTC.